This TCR beta chain was sequenced for a study of blood T cell repertoires in COVID-19. The table came from immunoSEQ multiplex PCR; TCRdb's copy has only in-frame clones and leaves some out. Of under 150,000 clones in the sample, about 88% were seen once. The CDR3 extends over 11 amino acids. Germline V gene sequence: CDR1 DFQATT, CDR2 SNEGSKA (reference sequence). V gave up 7 bases and J gave up 2 bases, with 7 bases separating them. The V call is TRBV20-1, the J call TRBJ2-3, with D unclear. Input material: peripheral blood. The clonotype comes from a woman in her 70s who had recovered from COVID-19. CDR3 in DNA: TGCAGTGAAACAGCCACAGATACGCAGTATTTT. Residues: CSETATDTQYF.